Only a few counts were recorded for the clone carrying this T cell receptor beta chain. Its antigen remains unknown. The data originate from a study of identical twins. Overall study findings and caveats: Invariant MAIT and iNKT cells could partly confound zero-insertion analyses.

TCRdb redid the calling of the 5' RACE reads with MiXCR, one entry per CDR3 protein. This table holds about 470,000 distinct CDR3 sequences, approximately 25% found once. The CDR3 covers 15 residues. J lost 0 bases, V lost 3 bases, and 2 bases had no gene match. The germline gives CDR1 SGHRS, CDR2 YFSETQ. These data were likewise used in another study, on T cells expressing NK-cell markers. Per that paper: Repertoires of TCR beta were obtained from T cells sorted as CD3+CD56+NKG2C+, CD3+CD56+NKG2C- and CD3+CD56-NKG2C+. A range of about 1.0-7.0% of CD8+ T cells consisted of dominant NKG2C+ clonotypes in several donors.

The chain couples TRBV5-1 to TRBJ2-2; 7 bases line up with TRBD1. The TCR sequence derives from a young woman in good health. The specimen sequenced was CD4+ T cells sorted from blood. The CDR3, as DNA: TGCGCCAGCAGCTGGGGGACAGCGAACACCGGGGAGCTGTTTTTT. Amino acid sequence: CASSWGTANTGELFF.